This is a list of T cell receptor beta chains from one sample in a study of cytomegalovirus exposure and HLA in healthy donors. The repertoire was sequenced with immunoSEQ multiplex PCR; TCRdb's copy has only in-frame clones and lacks some. This table has some 190,000 clones, around 77% appearing once. Sequencing was carried out using PBMCs. The receptors derive from a woman in her late teens or twenties in good health and CMV-seronegative. Both conserved end residues are part of each CDR3. The order of the fields is CDR3 protein, CDR3 DNA, V gene, J gene, D gene, clone size. A D gene is named only where the DNA matches it firmly. Clone size is given for some rows only: seen once, a few or many times, or a class if the clone is expanded.

CDR3aa: CAISESDRARNEQYF
CDR3nt: TGTGCCATCAGTGAGTCTGACAGGGCTAGAAACGAGCAGTACTTC
v_gene: TRBV10-3
j_gene: TRBJ2-7
d_gene: TRBD1
abundance: NA

CDR3aa: CASRHTTSGGRDEQFF
CDR3nt: TGTGCCAGCAGGCACACGACTAGCGGGGGCCGTGATGAGCAGTTCTTC
v_gene: TRBV7-3
j_gene: TRBJ2-1
d_gene: TRBD2
abundance: NA

CDR3aa: CAISTGGSGGELFF
CDR3nt: TGTGCCATCAGCACAGGGGGTAGCGGCGGGGAGCTGTTTTTT
v_gene: TRBV10-3
j_gene: TRBJ2-2
d_gene: TRBD1
abundance: NA

CDR3aa: CSVRTSPYNEQFF
CDR3nt: TGCAGCGTCAGGACTAGCCCCTACAATGAGCAGTTCTTC
v_gene: TRBV29-1
j_gene: TRBJ2-1
d_gene: TRBD2
abundance: NA

CDR3aa: CASSLFGTGSTDTQYF
CDR3nt: TGTGCCAGCAGCTTATTTGGGACAGGATCCACAGATACGCAGTATTTT
v_gene: TRBV11-2
j_gene: TRBJ2-3
d_gene: TRBD1
abundance: NA

CDR3aa: CASTTSLETQYF
CDR3nt: TGTGCCAGCACAACATCTCTAGAGACCCAGTACTTC
v_gene: TRBV28
j_gene: TRBJ2-5
d_gene: NA
abundance: NA

CDR3aa: CASSPGLAGVAETQYF
CDR3nt: TGTGCCAGCAGCCCGGGACTAGCGGGGGTCGCAGAGACCCAGTACTTC
v_gene: TRBV7-9
j_gene: TRBJ2-5
d_gene: TRBD2
abundance: NA

CDR3aa: CASSQGTEAFF
CDR3nt: TGTGCCAGCAGTCAGGGGACCGAAGCTTTCTTT
v_gene: TRBV7-3
j_gene: TRBJ1-1
d_gene: NA
abundance: once

CDR3aa: CASSPGGTANQPQHF
CDR3nt: TGCGCCAGCAGCCCGGGCGGGACAGCTAATCAGCCCCAGCATTTT
v_gene: TRBV5-1
j_gene: TRBJ1-5
d_gene: TRBD1
abundance: NA

CDR3aa: CASSESPDRRTMMNTEAFF
CDR3nt: TGCGCCAGCAGTGAGTCGCCGGACAGGCGAACAATGATGAACACTGAAGCTTTCTTT
v_gene: TRBV10-2
j_gene: TRBJ1-1
d_gene: TRBD1
abundance: NA

CDR3aa: CASSLDSYHQPQHF
CDR3nt: TGTGCCAGCAGTTTAGACAGTTATCATCAGCCCCAGCATTTT
v_gene: TRBV28
j_gene: TRBJ1-5
d_gene: NA
abundance: NA

CDR3aa: CSSSPPTDYYGYTF
CDR3nt: TGTTCCAGCAGCCCCCCTACCGATTACTATGGCTACACCTTC
v_gene: TRBV7-9
j_gene: TRBJ1-2
d_gene: NA
abundance: NA

CDR3aa: CASSPLRGVNEKLFF
CDR3nt: TGTGCCAGCAGCCCCCTCAGGGGGGTTAATGAAAAACTGTTTTTT
v_gene: TRBV25-1
j_gene: TRBJ1-4
d_gene: TRBD1
abundance: NA

CDR3aa: CASSSGSSGNTIYF
CDR3nt: TGTGCCAGCAGTTCAGGGTCCTCTGGAAACACCATATATTTT
v_gene: TRBV6-5
j_gene: TRBJ1-3
d_gene: NA
abundance: once

CDR3aa: CASSPDSTGELFF
CDR3nt: TGTGCCAGCAGCCCCGACAGTACCGGGGAGCTGTTTTTT
v_gene: TRBV7-3
j_gene: TRBJ2-2
d_gene: NA
abundance: few

CDR3aa: CASSLVGGWEETQYF
CDR3nt: TGCGCCAGCAGCTTGGTAGGGGGTTGGGAGGAGACCCAGTACTTC
v_gene: TRBV5-1
j_gene: TRBJ2-5
d_gene: NA
abundance: few

CDR3aa: CASSQNEVTEAFF
CDR3nt: TGTGCCAGCAGCCAAAATGAGGTTACTGAAGCTTTCTTT
v_gene: TRBV7-9
j_gene: TRBJ1-1
d_gene: NA
abundance: few

CDR3aa: CASSLVFGGTSYEQYF
CDR3nt: TGCGCCAGCAGCTTGGTATTCGGGGGAACCTCCTACGAGCAGTACTTC
v_gene: TRBV5-1
j_gene: TRBJ2-7
d_gene: NA
abundance: NA

CDR3aa: CASSATPSGGVTDTQYF
CDR3nt: TGCGCCAGCAGCGCTACCCCTAGCGGGGGGGTCACAGATACGCAGTATTTT
v_gene: TRBV5-1
j_gene: TRBJ2-3
d_gene: TRBD2
abundance: NA

CDR3aa: CASSIQGSNYGYTF
CDR3nt: TGTGCCAGTAGTATACAGGGTTCTAACTATGGCTACACCTTC
v_gene: TRBV19
j_gene: TRBJ1-2
d_gene: NA
abundance: once

CDR3aa: CASSFASNQETQYF
CDR3nt: TGCGCCAGCAGCTTCGCTAGCAACCAAGAGACCCAGTACTTC
v_gene: TRBV5-1
j_gene: TRBJ2-5
d_gene: NA
abundance: NA

CDR3aa: CASSSGYSNQPQHF
CDR3nt: TGCGCCAGCAGCTCAGGGTATAGCAATCAGCCCCAGCATTTT
v_gene: TRBV5-1
j_gene: TRBJ1-5
d_gene: NA
abundance: NA

CDR3aa: CASSLATGLETQYF
CDR3nt: TGTGCTAGCAGCTTAGCAACTGGGCTGGAGACCCAGTACTTC
v_gene: TRBV7-7
j_gene: TRBJ2-5
d_gene: NA
abundance: NA

CDR3aa: CASSFTGDGYGYTF
CDR3nt: TGCGCCAGCAGCTTCACAGGGGACGGGTATGGCTACACCTTC
v_gene: TRBV5-1
j_gene: TRBJ1-2
d_gene: TRBD1
abundance: NA

CDR3aa: CASSLSSRGTRTEAFF
CDR3nt: TGTGCCAGCAGCTTGAGTAGTAGGGGGACGAGGACTGAAGCTTTCTTT
v_gene: TRBV5-6
j_gene: TRBJ1-1
d_gene: NA
abundance: once

CDR3aa: CASSDRTSGSGDTQYF
CDR3nt: TGTGCCAGCAGTGATCGGACTAGCGGGAGTGGGGATACGCAGTATTTT
v_gene: TRBV2
j_gene: TRBJ2-3
d_gene: TRBD2
abundance: NA

CDR3aa: CASSLTAGEGYTF
CDR3nt: TGCGCCAGCAGCTTGACGGCAGGGGAAGGCTACACCTTC
v_gene: TRBV5-1
j_gene: TRBJ1-2
d_gene: NA
abundance: NA

CDR3aa: CASSDSREIDTQYF
CDR3nt: TGTGCCAGCAGTGACTCGAGGGAGATTGATACGCAGTATTTT
v_gene: TRBV6-4
j_gene: TRBJ2-3
d_gene: NA
abundance: NA

CDR3aa: CASSQVMAGGPHEQYF
CDR3nt: TGTGCCAGCAGCCAAGTCATGGCGGGAGGGCCCCACGAGCAGTACTTC
v_gene: TRBV4-2
j_gene: TRBJ2-7
d_gene: TRBD2
abundance: once

CDR3aa: CASRVDRLISYNEQFF
CDR3nt: TGTGCCAGCAGGGTAGACAGGCTAATCTCCTACAATGAGCAGTTCTTC
v_gene: TRBV7-8
j_gene: TRBJ2-1
d_gene: NA
abundance: once

CDR3aa: CASSVGLAGPTGELFF
CDR3nt: TGTGCCAGCAGCGTAGGACTAGCGGGGCCCACCGGGGAGCTGTTTTTT
v_gene: TRBV9
j_gene: TRBJ2-2
d_gene: TRBD2
abundance: NA

CDR3aa: CASSLEQGQDEQYF
CDR3nt: TGTGCCAGCAGCTTGGAGCAGGGTCAGGACGAGCAGTACTTC
v_gene: TRBV5-4
j_gene: TRBJ2-7
d_gene: NA
abundance: NA

CDR3aa: CASSSGGIRGITYGYTF
CDR3nt: TGTGCCAGCAGTTCCGGGGGTATACGGGGGATAACCTATGGCTACACCTTC
v_gene: TRBV27
j_gene: TRBJ1-2
d_gene: NA
abundance: NA

CDR3aa: CASSTPFGQYGYTF
CDR3nt: TGTGCCAGCAGCACTCCCTTTGGGCAGTATGGCTACACCTTC
v_gene: TRBV7-9
j_gene: TRBJ1-2
d_gene: NA
abundance: once

CDR3aa: CASSFLGGGQGGYTF
CDR3nt: TGCGCCAGCAGCTTCTTGGGGGGGGGACAAGGGGGCTACACCTTC
v_gene: TRBV5-1
j_gene: TRBJ1-2
d_gene: NA
abundance: NA

CDR3aa: CASSQDAPTGGTNYGYTF
CDR3nt: TGTGCCAGCAGCCAAGACGCCCCGACAGGGGGAACTAACTATGGCTACACCTTC
v_gene: TRBV7-2
j_gene: TRBJ1-2
d_gene: TRBD1
abundance: NA

CDR3aa: CASSLGSTGAGNTIYF
CDR3nt: TGTGCCAGCAGCTTAGGTTCCACAGGGGCTGGAAACACCATATATTTT
v_gene: TRBV7-2
j_gene: TRBJ1-3
d_gene: TRBD1
abundance: NA

CDR3aa: CSVSPGTDTQYF
CDR3nt: TGCAGCGTCTCTCCGGGAACAGATACGCAGTATTTT
v_gene: TRBV29-1
j_gene: TRBJ2-3
d_gene: NA
abundance: few

CDR3aa: CASRRGRGWETQYF
CDR3nt: TGTGCCAGCAGGCGGGGTCGGGGTTGGGAGACCCAGTACTTC
v_gene: TRBV28
j_gene: TRBJ2-5
d_gene: NA
abundance: NA

CDR3aa: CSAKEGPSPADTQYF
CDR3nt: TGCAGCGCCAAGGAAGGTCCTAGCCCGGCAGATACGCAGTATTTT
v_gene: TRBV29-1
j_gene: TRBJ2-3
d_gene: NA
abundance: NA

CDR3aa: CASSLALGRGHYEQYF
CDR3nt: TGTGCCAGCAGCTTAGCTTTGGGCAGGGGGCACTACGAGCAGTACTTC
v_gene: TRBV7-8
j_gene: TRBJ2-7
d_gene: TRBD1
abundance: NA

CDR3aa: CASKRLQPSTNEKLFF
CDR3nt: TGTGCCAGTAAACGATTACAGCCCTCAACTAATGAAAAACTGTTTTTT
v_gene: TRBV19
j_gene: TRBJ1-4
d_gene: NA
abundance: NA